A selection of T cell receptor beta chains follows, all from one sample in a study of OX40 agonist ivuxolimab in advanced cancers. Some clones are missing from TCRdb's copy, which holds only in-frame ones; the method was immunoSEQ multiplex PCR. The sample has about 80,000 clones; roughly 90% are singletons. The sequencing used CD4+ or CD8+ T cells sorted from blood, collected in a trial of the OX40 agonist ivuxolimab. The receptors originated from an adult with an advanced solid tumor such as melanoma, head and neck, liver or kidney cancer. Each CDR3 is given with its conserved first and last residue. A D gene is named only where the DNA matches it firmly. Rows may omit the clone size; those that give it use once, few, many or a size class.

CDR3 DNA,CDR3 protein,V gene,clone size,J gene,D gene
TGTGCCAGCGCCCGGAGGGGCCGCTCCTACAATGAGCAGTTCTTC,CASARRGRSYNEQFF,TRBV9,.,TRBJ2-1,.
TGCAGCGTTGAGACAGGGGAAGAGACCCAGTACTTC,CSVETGEETQYF,TRBV29-1,.,TRBJ2-5,TRBD1
TGTGCCAGCAGCTTGTTACAGGGGGGAGCTCATCAGTTCTTC,CASSLLQGGAHQFF,TRBV5-6,few,TRBJ2-1,TRBD1
TGCGCCAGCAGCCAACCGCCGGGACAGGGCGGAAGGAATGAGCAGTTCTTC,CASSQPPGQGGRNEQFF,TRBV4-1,once,TRBJ2-1,TRBD1
TGCGCCAGCAGCAAGGGGGTCCAAGAGACCCAGTACTTC,CASSKGVQETQYF,TRBV5-1,once,TRBJ2-5,.
TGTGCCAGCAGCGTAGGCCTAGCGGGACGTGTTTTAGATACGCAGTATTTT,CASSVGLAGRVLDTQYF,TRBV9,.,TRBJ2-3,TRBD2
TGTGCCAGCAGCTTAAGGCTAGCGGGAGGGCCGTTCGGGCAGACCCAGTACTTC,CASSLRLAGGPFGQTQYF,TRBV7-2,.,TRBJ2-5,TRBD2
TGCGCCAGCAGCTTGGTTACGGGGTCGCGTGAGCAGTTCTTC,CASSLVTGSREQFF,TRBV5-1,.,TRBJ2-1,.
TGTGCCAGCAGTGAAGCTGGGCGGGAGGGCTCCTACGAGCAGTACTTC,CASSEAGREGSYEQYF,TRBV6-1,.,TRBJ2-7,TRBD2
TGTGCCAGCAGCTCGTGGACAGGGCAATTTGATGAGCAGTACTTC,CASSSWTGQFDEQYF,TRBV7-9,few,TRBJ2-7,TRBD1
TGTGCCAGCAGCTATCGGACAGTGCAGTTCTTC,CASSYRTVQFF,TRBV11-3,.,TRBJ2-1,.
TGTGCCAGCAAACCGACAGGGATCACTAATGAAAAACTGTTTTTT,CASKPTGITNEKLFF,TRBV6-1,.,TRBJ1-4,TRBD1
TGCGCCAGCAGCTTGGAGGGGTCGGCGCGGGAGAACACCGGGGAGCTGTTTTTT,CASSLEGSARENTGELFF,TRBV5-1,.,TRBJ2-2,.
TGTGCCACCCCGGACTCTGGAAACACCATATATTTT,CATPDSGNTIYF,TRBV12-1,medium-sized,TRBJ1-3,.
TGTGCTAGCAGTCGGACTAGCGGGGGCACAGATACGCAGTATTTT,CASSRTSGGTDTQYF,TRBV7-7,.,TRBJ2-3,TRBD2
TGTGCCACCAGCTGGGACAGGGGAACGCTGGATACGCAGTATTTT,CATSWDRGTLDTQYF,TRBV15,.,TRBJ2-3,TRBD1
TGTGCCAGCAGAGCGCAACAGGATTCACCCCTCCACTTT,CASRAQQDSPLHF,TRBV2,once,TRBJ1-6,.
TGCGCCAGCAGCTTGGTGTCTTCGGGTACAGGGGCCTACGAGCAGTACTTC,CASSLVSSGTGAYEQYF,TRBV5-1,.,TRBJ2-7,TRBD1
TGTGCCAGCTCACCGGACAGTGCAACTAATGAAAAACTGTTTTTT,CASSPDSATNEKLFF,TRBV18,.,TRBJ1-4,.
TGCGCCAGCAGCTTCCCAGGGGCCTCTGGGGCCAACGTCCTGACTTTC,CASSFPGASGANVLTF,TRBV5-1,.,TRBJ2-6,.
TGTGCCAGCAGCCCGGGGACCTCAATCCCTACAGATACGCAGTATTTT,CASSPGTSIPTDTQYF,TRBV7-8,.,TRBJ2-3,.
TGTGCCAGCGAAGAGGGGGGGGCCAACGTCCTGACTTTC,CASEEGGANVLTF,TRBV11-1,.,TRBJ2-6,.
TGCGCCAGCAGCCTATCGGGACCTACTTACGAGCAGTACTTC,CASSLSGPTYEQYF,TRBV5-1,.,TRBJ2-7,.
TGTGCCAGCAGCTTCCCGGCGCAGGAGCAGTACTTC,CASSFPAQEQYF,TRBV5-4,.,TRBJ2-7,.
TGTGCCAGCTCACCCAGCAGTGCTGAAGCTTTCTTT,CASSPSSAEAFF,TRBV18,.,TRBJ1-1,.
TGTGCCAGCAGTGCCTCTCAGCCCCAGCATTTT,CASSASQPQHF,TRBV6-6,once,TRBJ1-5,.
TGTGCCAGCACCTCCCCCGGGACAGGGTCCTACGAGCAGTACTTC,CASTSPGTGSYEQYF,TRBV5-5,.,TRBJ2-7,TRBD1
TGTGCCAGCAGCCAACACCTCAGGGGCGCAGATACGCAGTATTTT,CASSQHLRGADTQYF,TRBV14,.,TRBJ2-3,.
TGTGCCAGCAGCTTAACGCGGGCGGATACCGGGGAGCTGTTTTTT,CASSLTRADTGELFF,TRBV7-3,.,TRBJ2-2,.
TGTGCTAGCGGGGTTTTGGGGGCGAACCACGAGCAGTACTTC,CASGVLGANHEQYF,TRBV7-7,.,TRBJ2-7,TRBD2
TGCGCCAGCAGCGAAGGGACTAGCGGCACAGATACGCAGTATTTT,CASSEGTSGTDTQYF,TRBV5-1,once,TRBJ2-3,TRBD2
TGCGCCAGCAGCGGGGGGACAGGGGGCGCGGATGAAGCTTTCTTT,CASSGGTGGADEAFF,TRBV5-1,.,TRBJ1-1,TRBD1
TGTGCCAGCAGCACCCGAACAGGGGAAGAGGGCACTGAAGCTTTCTTT,CASSTRTGEEGTEAFF,TRBV7-9,.,TRBJ1-1,TRBD1